This T cell receptor (beta chain) was identified in a study of PD-L1 blockade in urothelial cancer. In the study overall: In the patient group, about 85% of the roughly 30 were males with bladder-origin urothelial cancer. The study recovered a median of roughly 150,000 T cells per blood sample. At 3 weeks after treatment start (second dose) and again at 6 weeks, blood was analyzed.

Profiled with immunoSEQ multiplex PCR; TCRdb holds only in-frame clones, not every one. Altogether 80,000 to 95,000 clones are present, around 78% being singletons, with the ten largest covering 8.4%. J lost 5 bases, V lost 3 bases, and 9 bases had no gene match. The germline V gene encodes CDR1 SGHDN and CDR2 FVKESK. The CDR3 spans 15 residues. Time point in this sample: peripheral blood 6 weeks after treatment start. Urothelial carcinoma affected the patients, and it was locally advanced or metastatic. Specimen: PBMCs, collected around atezolizumab (anti-PD-L1) treatment. The chain has TRBV14 and TRBJ1-2, with 7 bases lining up with TRBD1. This TCR was recovered from a man between 65 and 85 years old with urothelial cancer. CDR3 bases: TGTGCCAGCAGCCAGACAGGGACGGGTCTTTATGGCTACACCTTC. Its translation: CASSQTGTGLYGYTF.